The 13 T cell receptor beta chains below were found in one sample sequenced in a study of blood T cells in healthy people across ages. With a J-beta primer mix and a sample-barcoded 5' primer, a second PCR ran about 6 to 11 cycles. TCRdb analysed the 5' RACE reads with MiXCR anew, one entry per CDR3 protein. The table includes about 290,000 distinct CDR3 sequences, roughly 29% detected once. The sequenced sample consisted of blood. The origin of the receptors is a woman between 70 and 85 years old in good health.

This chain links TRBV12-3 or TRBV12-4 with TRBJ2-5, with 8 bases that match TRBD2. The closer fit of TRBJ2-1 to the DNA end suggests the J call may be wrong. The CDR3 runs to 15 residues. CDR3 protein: CASSSSGSGNNEQFF. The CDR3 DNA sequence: TGTGCCAGCAGTTCCAGCGGGAGCGGAAACAATGAGCAGTTCTTC.

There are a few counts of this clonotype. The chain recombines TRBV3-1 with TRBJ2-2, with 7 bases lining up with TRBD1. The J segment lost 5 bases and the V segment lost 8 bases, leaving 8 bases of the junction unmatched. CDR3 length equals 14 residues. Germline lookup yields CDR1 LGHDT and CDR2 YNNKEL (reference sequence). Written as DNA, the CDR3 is TGTGCCAGCTCTGACAGGGTTCCTACCGGGGAGCTGTTTTTT. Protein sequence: CASSDRVPTGELFF.

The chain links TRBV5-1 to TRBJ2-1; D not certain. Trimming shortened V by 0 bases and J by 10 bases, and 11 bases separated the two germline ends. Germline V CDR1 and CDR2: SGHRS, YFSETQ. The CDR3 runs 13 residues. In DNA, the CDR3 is TGCGCCAGCAGCTTGGCCTGGGTAGGCGAGCAGTTCTTC. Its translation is CASSLAWVGEQFF.

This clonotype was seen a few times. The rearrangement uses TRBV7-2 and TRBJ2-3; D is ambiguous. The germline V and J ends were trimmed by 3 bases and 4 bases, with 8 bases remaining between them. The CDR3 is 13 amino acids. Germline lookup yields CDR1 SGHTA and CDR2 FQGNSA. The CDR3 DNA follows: TGTGCCAGCAGCTTTGAGATGGCAGATACGCAGTATTTT. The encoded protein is CASSFEMADTQYF.

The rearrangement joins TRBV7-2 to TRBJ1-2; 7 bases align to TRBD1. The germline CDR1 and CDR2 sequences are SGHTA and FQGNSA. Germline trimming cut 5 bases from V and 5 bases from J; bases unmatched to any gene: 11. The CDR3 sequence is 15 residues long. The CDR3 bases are TGTGCCAGCAGCCGCCTGCCGGGACAGTCATATGGCTACACCTTC. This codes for CASSRLPGQSYGYTF.

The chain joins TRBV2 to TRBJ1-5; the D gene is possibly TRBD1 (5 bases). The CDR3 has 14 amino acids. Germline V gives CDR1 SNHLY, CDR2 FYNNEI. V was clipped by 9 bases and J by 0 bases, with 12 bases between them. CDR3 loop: CASQDTNSNQPQHF. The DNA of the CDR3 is TGTGCCAGTCAGGACACTAATAGCAATCAGCCCCAGCATTTT.

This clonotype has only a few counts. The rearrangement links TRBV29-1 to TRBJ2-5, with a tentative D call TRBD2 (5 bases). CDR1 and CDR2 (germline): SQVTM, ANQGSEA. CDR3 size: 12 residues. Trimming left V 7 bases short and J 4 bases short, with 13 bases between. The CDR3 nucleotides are TGCAGCGCCGCTAGTGGAGGAGAGACCCAGTACTTC. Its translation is CSAASGGETQYF.

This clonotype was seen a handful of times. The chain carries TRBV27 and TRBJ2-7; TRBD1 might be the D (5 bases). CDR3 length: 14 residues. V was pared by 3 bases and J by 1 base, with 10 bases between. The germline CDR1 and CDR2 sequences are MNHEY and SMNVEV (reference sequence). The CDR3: CASSFRASSYEQYF. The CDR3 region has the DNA TGTGCCAGCAGTTTCAGGGCGAGTTCCTACGAGCAGTACTTC.

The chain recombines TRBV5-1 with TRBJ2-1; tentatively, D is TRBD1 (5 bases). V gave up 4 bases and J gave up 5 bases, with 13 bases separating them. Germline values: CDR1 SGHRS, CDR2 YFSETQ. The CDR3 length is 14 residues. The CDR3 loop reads CASSPPGNHNEQFF. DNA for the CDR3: TGCGCCAGCAGCCCACCAGGGAACCACAATGAGCAGTTCTTC.

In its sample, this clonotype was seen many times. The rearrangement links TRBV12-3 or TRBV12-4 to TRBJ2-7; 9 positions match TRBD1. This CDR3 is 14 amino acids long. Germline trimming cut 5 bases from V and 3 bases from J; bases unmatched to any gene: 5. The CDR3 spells CASSLGQGIYEQYF. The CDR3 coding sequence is TGTGCCAGCAGTCTAGGACAGGGGATCTACGAGCAGTACTTC.

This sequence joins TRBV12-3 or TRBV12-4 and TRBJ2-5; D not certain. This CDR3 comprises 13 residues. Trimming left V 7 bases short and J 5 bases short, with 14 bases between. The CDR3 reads CASTVGIGETQYF. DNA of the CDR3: TGTGCCAGCACAGTAGGGATCGGGGAGACCCAGTACTTC.

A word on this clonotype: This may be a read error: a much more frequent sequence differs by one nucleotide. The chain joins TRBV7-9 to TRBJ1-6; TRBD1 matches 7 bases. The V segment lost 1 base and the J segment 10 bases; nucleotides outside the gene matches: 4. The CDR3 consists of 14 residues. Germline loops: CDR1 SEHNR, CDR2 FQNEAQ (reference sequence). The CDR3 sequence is CASSLEQGSSPLHF. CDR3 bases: TGTGCCAGCAGCTTAGAACAGGGGAGCTCACCCCTCCACTTT.

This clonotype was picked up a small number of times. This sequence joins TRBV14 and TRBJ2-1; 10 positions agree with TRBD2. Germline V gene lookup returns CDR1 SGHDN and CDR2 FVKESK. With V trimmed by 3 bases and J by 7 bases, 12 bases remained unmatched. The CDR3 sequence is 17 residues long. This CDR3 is CASSQSLGRLAGNEQFF. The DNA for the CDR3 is TGTGCCAGCAGCCAGAGTCTTGGGAGACTAGCGGGTAATGAGCAGTTCTTC.